The clone carrying this T cell receptor beta chain was counted only a few times. The data belong to a study of CD8+ T cells in alopecia areata. The CDR3 length is 16 residues. Trimming removed 0 bases from V and 1 base from J; junction bases left unmatched: 5. Germline CDR1 and CDR2: SQVTM and ANQGSEA. Extracted from the samples, RNA was reverse transcribed into cDNA to serve as the sequencing template. TCRdb's copy holds only in-frame clones and misses some; the assay was immunoSEQ multiplex PCR. The sample holds roughly 100,000 clones, approximately 60% seen once. The sample consisted of CD4+ T cells sorted from blood. The sequence was obtained from a human donor in good health. V gene TRBV29-1 combines with J gene TRBJ2-1; 8 bases are shared with TRBD2. CDR3 region: CSVEEGSGVSYNEQFF. CDR3 bases: TGCAGCGTTGAAGAAGGTAGCGGGGTTTCCTACAATGAGCAGTTCTTC.